These 14 T cell receptor beta chains were sequenced from one sample in a study of blood T cells in healthy people across ages. A second PCR of 7 to 11 cycles used a sample-barcoded 5' primer and a J-beta primer mix. A single record per CDR3 protein comes from TCRdb applying MiXCR to the 5' RACE reads. The sample has 1.8 million or so distinct CDR3 sequences, 39% seen once. The sequenced material came from blood. The receptor source for this set is a human donor in good health.

This clonotype was found a few times. CDR3 region: CASSLESPYNSPLHF. The CDR3 DNA reads TGCGCCAGCAGCTTGGAGAGTCCCTATAATTCACCCCTCCACTTT. V and J are TRBV5-1 and TRBJ1-6; D gene unclear. The CDR3 totals 15 residues. V shed 0 bases and J shed 2 bases, with 6 bases lying between them. CDR1 is SGHRS and CDR2 is YFSETQ in the germline V gene. The whole variable domain, filled in from reference TRBV5-1 and TRBJ1-6, reads KAGVTQTPRYLIKTRGQQVTLSCSPISGHRSVSWYQQTPGQGLQFLFEYFSETQRNKGNFPGRFSGRQFSNSRSEMNVSTLELGDSALYLCASSLESPYNSPLHFGNGTRLTVT.

V usage is TRBV5-1 and J usage is TRBJ1-2; 8 positions agree with TRBD1. Trimming at V came to 4 bases and at J to 4 bases, leaving 12 bases not matched to a gene. CDR1 is SGHRS and CDR2 is YFSETQ in the germline V gene. This CDR3 has 16 amino acids. In nucleotides, the CDR3 is TGCGCCAGCAGCCTAAAAACCGGGACAGGCTCCTATGGCTACACCTTC. Translation gives CASSLKTGTGSYGYTF.

This clonotype was seen a handful of times. The V and J genes are TRBV3-1 and TRBJ2-2, with a weak D call TRBD1 (6 bases). The CDR3 has 15 residues. V dropped 0 bases and J dropped 4 bases, with 9 bases sitting between them. The V gene's germline CDR1 is LGHDT and CDR2 YNNKEL (reference sequence). Here the CDR3 DNA reads TGTGCCAGCAGCCAAGACCCCAGGGGCACCGGGGAGCTGTTTTTT. Translation gives CASSQDPRGTGELFF.

This clonotype showed up just a few times. The CDR3 spells CASSYRGLGNYEQYF. DNA for the CDR3: TGTGCCAGCAGTTACAGGGGATTGGGTAACTACGAGCAGTACTTC. The chain has TRBV6-5 and TRBJ2-7; possible D gene TRBD1, 5 bases. V shed 2 bases and J shed 3 bases, with 14 bases lying between them. Germline CDR1 and CDR2: MNHEY and SVGAGI. The CDR3 is 15 amino acids.

The chain joins TRBV7-2 to TRBJ2-1, with 12 bases lining up with TRBD2. The germline V gene has CDR1 SGHTA and CDR2 FQGNSA. The CDR3 consists of 16 residues. J gave up 9 bases and V 0 bases, and 6 bases lay outside the gene matches. CDR3 sequence: CASSLALGTSGREQFF. The CDR3 DNA follows: TGTGCCAGCAGCTTAGCGCTGGGGACTAGCGGGCGTGAGCAGTTCTTC.

The V and J genes are TRBV7-8 and TRBJ2-7; perhaps D is TRBD1 or TRBD2 (5 bases each). Germline lookup yields CDR1 SGHVS and CDR2 FQNEAQ. This CDR3 is built from 14 residues. The V end lost 3 bases, the J end lost 12 bases, and 21 bases lay between the germline ends. CDR3 loop: CASSLTAFGTPTYF. CDR3 coding DNA: TGTGCCAGCAGCTTGACCGCGTTTGGGACCCCGACGTACTTC. Together with reference TRBV7-8 and TRBJ2-7, the CDR3 gives the full variable domain: GAGVSQSPRYKVAKRGQDVALRCDPISGHVSLFWYQQALGQGPEFLTYFQNEAQLDKSGLPSDRFFAERPEGSVSTLKIQRTQQEDSAVYLCASSLTAFGTPTYFGPGTRLTVT.

This clonotype was seen a few times. This clone may be a read error of a much larger clone one base away. The V gene is TRBV5-1, the J gene TRBJ2-3; 10 bases match TRBD2. The CDR3 runs 15 residues. V was clipped by 0 bases and J by 4 bases; unmatched bases: 2. Germline CDR1 reads SGHRS; CDR2 reads YFSETQ. In nucleotides, the CDR3 is TGCGCCAGCAGCTTGGCCCTAGCGGGGGCAGATACGCAGTATTTT. This encodes CASSLALAGADTQYF.

This clonotype was observed a handful of times. This CDR3 is CASRISSGVYNEQFF. In DNA, the CDR3 is TGTGCCAGCAGGATCTCTAGCGGCGTCTACAATGAGCAGTTCTTC. J is TRBJ2-1 and V is TRBV12-3 or TRBV12-4, with 7 bases lining up with TRBD2. The CDR3 is made up of 15 amino acids. J lost 3 bases, V lost 6 bases, and 8 bases had no gene match.

This chain uses TRBV13 with TRBJ2-7, with 7 positions matching TRBD1. J lost 3 bases, V lost 5 bases, and 10 bases had no gene match. This CDR3 is 15 amino acids long. CDR1 and CDR2 (germline): PRHDT, FYEKMQ (reference sequence). DNA for the CDR3: TGTGCCAGCAGCATGGGGGACAGAGGGGGCTACGAGCAGTACTTC. Translated, it gives CASSMGDRGGYEQYF.

The J gene is TRBJ2-5, the V gene TRBV13; no clear D. CDR1 and CDR2 (germline): PRHDT, FYEKMQ (reference sequence). The V and J ends lost 2 bases and 5 bases respectively, with 9 bases between them. The CDR3 is made up of 13 amino acids. The CDR3 sequence: CASSLQISETQYF. In nucleotides, the CDR3 is TGTGCCAGCAGCTTACAGATTTCGGAGACCCAGTACTTC.

V usage is TRBV9 and J usage is TRBJ2-3, with TRBD2 identical over 10 bases. J lost 5 bases, V lost 3 bases, and 6 bases had no gene match. The CDR3 length is 15 residues. In germline, CDR1 is SGDLS, CDR2 YYNGEE. CDR3 coding DNA: TGTGCCAGCAGCGCCAGCGGGGGGGTGGGAGATACGCAGTATTTT. Protein: CASSASGGVGDTQYF.

This clonotype appeared a few times. The V gene is TRBV12-3 or TRBV12-4, the J gene TRBJ2-2, with 10 bases identical to TRBD1. The CDR3 is 15 amino acids. After removal of 7 bases from V and 8 bases from J, the junction contained 10 bases not matched to a gene. CDR3 bases: TGTGCCAGCAATTTCGGGACAGGGGAAGTGGGGGAGCTGTTTTTT. Translation: CASNFGTGEVGELFF.

This clonotype was counted only a few times. This rearrangement joins TRBV29-1 to TRBJ2-1; 11 nucleotides line up with TRBD2. Trimming took 4 bases from V and 4 from J; bases not matched to a gene: 3. This CDR3 has 14 amino acids. Germline V lookup: CDR1 SQVTM, CDR2 ANQGSEA. CDR3 coding DNA: TGCAGCGTTGGTATAGCGGGGGGGTACAATGAGCAGTTCTTC. Translation: CSVGIAGGYNEQFF.

CDR3 DNA: TGTGCCAGTTCGGACAGGGCCTTTTATGGCTACACCTTC. It codes for CASSDRAFYGYTF. This chain joins TRBV19 and TRBJ1-2; 8 nucleotides agree with TRBD1. The junction had 7 bases not matched to a gene; V was cut back by 8 bases and J by 5 bases. The germline CDR1 and CDR2 sequences are LNHDA and SQIVND (reference sequence). The CDR3 extends over 13 amino acids.